This T cell receptor (beta chain) was captured by sequencing in a study of cytotoxic CD8 clonotypes in ibrutinib-treated CLL. V lost 2 bases and J lost 2, with 10 bases in between. This CDR3 has 14 amino acids. Germline values: CDR1 KGHSH, CDR2 LQKENI. Assay: immunoSEQ multiplex PCR; the TCRdb copy retains only in-frame clones and omits some. The data contain approximately 150,000 clones, 84% of them singletons. The material sequenced was PBMCs, taken after 24 months of ibrutinib treatment. This clonotype was sampled from a human donor with chronic lymphocytic leukemia. The chain is built from TRBV18 and TRBJ2-7; D tentatively reads TRBD1 or TRBD2 (6 bases each). CDR3 nucleotide sequence: TGTGCCAGCTCACCAAGGGGGGAGGCCTACGAGCAGTACTTC. This codes for CASSPRGEAYEQYF.